This section outlines one T cell receptor (beta chain) sequence together with its context. These data come from a study of cytomegalovirus exposure and HLA in healthy donors. Germline CDR1 and CDR2: KGHSH and LQKENI. CDR3 length: 16 residues. V dropped 1 base and J dropped 0 bases, with 11 bases sitting between them. Primers: 60 Vbeta forward and 13 Jbeta reverse. Clones were sequenced by immunoSEQ multiplex PCR, and TCRdb holds only the in-frame ones, with some missing. The sample shows about 150,000 clones, 65% to 80% of them seen only once. This clonotype was sampled from a male donor in good health and CMV-seronegative. What was sequenced was PBMCs. The V gene is TRBV18, the J gene TRBJ2-3; D unresolved. The CDR3 here is CASSPLSSTSTDTQYF. CDR3 sequence (DNA): TGTGCCAGCTCACCACTTTCTAGTACTAGCACAGATACGCAGTATTTT.